This TCR beta chain appears in the sequencing data of a study of identical twins. Study findings and constraints: Abundant beta clonotypes from cord blood bore fewer insertions; memory repertoires lacked this pattern.

Note on this clonotype: The antigen is not known.

Germline CDR1 and CDR2: SNHLY and FYNNEI. This CDR3 has 15 residues. Trimming left V 4 bases short and J 6 bases short, with 15 bases between. TCRdb called the 5' RACE reads again in MiXCR, with one record for every CDR3 protein. The table shows 1.5 million to 2 million distinct CDR3 sequences, with roughly a third occurring only once. The TCR originated in a newborn girl in good health. The chain uses TRBV2 and TRBJ2-2; D gene unclear. The sequenced sample was cord blood. The CDR3 DNA sequence: TGTGCCAGCAGTGGTGTTGTTGGTGTTGCCGGGGAGCTGTTTTTT. Translating it yields CASSGVVGVAGELFF.